This T cell receptor beta chain was captured by sequencing in a study of shared clonotypes between healthy human individuals. The study ran the assay at deep level. The method was immunoSEQ multiplex PCR; TCRdb's version includes in-frame clones alone and lacks a portion of them. The repertoire consists of about 110,000 clones, with more than 65% occurring once and the leading ten covering approximately 24%. The CDR3 sequence is 18 residues long. Unmatched junction bases numbered 19, after V lost 3 bases and J lost 6 bases. The germline CDR1 and CDR2 sequences are LNHDA and SQIVND (reference sequence). About this clone: With a much larger clone just one base away, this may be a read error.

Input material: memory CD8+ T cells sorted from blood. Documented subset: CD45RO+ cells pooled with CCR7-negative TemRA cells. This sequence was found in a woman in her 30s in good health. V is TRBV19 and J is TRBJ2-7; 8 nucleotides match TRBD2. Here the CDR3 reads CASSIGLAGSKKIGEQYF. DNA for the CDR3: TGTGCCAGTAGTATTGGCCTAGCGGGTAGTAAAAAAATTGGCGAGCAGTACTTC. The complete variable domain, with remaining parts taken from reference TRBV19 and TRBJ2-7, reads DGGITQSPKYLFRKEGQNVTLSCEQNLNHDAMYWYRQDPGQGLRLIYYSQIVNDFQKGDIAEGYSVSREKKESFPLTVTSAQKNPTAFYLCASSIGLAGSKKIGEQYFGPGTRLTVT.